The entry below describes one T cell receptor (beta chain). The target antigen is unknown. The CDR3 runs 15 residues. Germline loops: CDR1 MNHNY, CDR2 SVGAGI (reference sequence). V was cut by 4 bases and J by 7 bases, with 17 bases left in between. PCR primers comprised 60 Vbeta and 13 Jbeta primers. Profiling relied on immunoSEQ multiplex PCR, and the TCRdb table lists in-frame clones only, not all of them. The sample lists more than 95,000 clones, roughly 74% occurring once. The sample comes from a study of cytomegalovirus exposure and HLA in healthy donors. Healthy people donating bone marrow made up the donors. Study observations and caveats: The authors listed approximately 150 TCR beta chains as cytomegalovirus-associated.

This sequence originates from a woman between 65 and 79 years old in good health and CMV-seropositive. The sequencing input was PBMCs. This chain uses TRBV6-6 with TRBJ2-1; D is perhaps TRBD2 (6 bases). The DNA of the CDR3 is TGTGCCAGCAGTTTGACTAGTCTAGTTACGAATGAGCAGTTCTTC. Translation: CASSLTSLVTNEQFF.